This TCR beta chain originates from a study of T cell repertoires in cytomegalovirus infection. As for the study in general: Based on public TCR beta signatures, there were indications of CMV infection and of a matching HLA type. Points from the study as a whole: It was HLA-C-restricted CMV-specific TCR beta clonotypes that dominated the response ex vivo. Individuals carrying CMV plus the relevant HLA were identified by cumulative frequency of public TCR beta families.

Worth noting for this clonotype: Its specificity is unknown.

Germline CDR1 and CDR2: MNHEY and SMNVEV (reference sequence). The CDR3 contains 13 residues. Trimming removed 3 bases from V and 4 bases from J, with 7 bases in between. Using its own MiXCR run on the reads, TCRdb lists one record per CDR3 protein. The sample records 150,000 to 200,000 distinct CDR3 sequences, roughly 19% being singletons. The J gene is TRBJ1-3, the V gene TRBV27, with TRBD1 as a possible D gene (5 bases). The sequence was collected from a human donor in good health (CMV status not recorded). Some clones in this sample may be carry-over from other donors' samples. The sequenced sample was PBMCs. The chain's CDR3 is CASSFREGNTIYF. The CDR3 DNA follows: TGTGCCAGCAGTTTCAGGGAAGGAAACACCATATATTTT.